A selection of T cell receptor beta chains follows, all from one sample in a study of T cells in Graves' hyperthyroidism and ophthalmopathy. TCRdb re-derived calls from the multiplex PCR reads in MiXCR, one entry per CDR3 protein. This repertoire shows hundreds of thousands of distinct CDR3 sequences, around a sixth found once; its top ten account for about a sixth. Sequenced: blood. These receptors were obtained from a woman between 45 and 60 years old with Graves' hyperthyroidism that later progressed to Graves' ophthalmopathy. Both conserved end residues are part of each CDR3.

TRBV7-2	TRBJ1-5	CASSAPLQPQHF
TRBV20-1	TRBJ2-2	CSARAISETGELFF
TRBV15	TRBJ2-6	CATSRGVGGANVLTF
TRBV3-1	TRBJ1-1	CASRDRGMNTEAFF
TRBV6-1	TRBJ2-7	CASSRLAFEQYF
TRBV11-1	TRBJ2-1	CASSLAGGSHNEQFF
TRBV24-1	TRBJ2-3	CATGQGGTDTQYF
TRBV27	TRBJ1-1	CASSFQRATEAFF
TRBV5-1	TRBJ2-1	CASSFATGGNEQFF
TRBV3-1	TRBJ1-6	CASSQPRGGNSPLHF
TRBV29-1	TRBJ2-1	CSVDSSGGLDYNEQFF
TRBV20-1	TRBJ2-7	CSAASRGRVRYEQYF
TRBV2	TRBJ1-3	CASSPWSPFSGNTIYF
TRBV6-1	TRBJ1-1	CASRAGQGGTEAFF
TRBV20-1	TRBJ1-3	CSAPGTGGGNTIYF
TRBV5-1	TRBJ2-1	CASSIPGQANEQFF
TRBV6-1	TRBJ1-1	CASTPLVDTEAFF
TRBV12-3/TRBV12-4	TRBJ2-5	CASRPWGAEETQYF
TRBV6-2/TRBV6-3	TRBJ1-5	CASVKRRGQGIWSNQPQHF
TRBV5-5	TRBJ1-6	CASSLSISYNSPLHF
TRBV20-1	TRBJ1-5	CSARDRMLSNQPQHF
TRBV20-1	TRBJ1-5	CSASDRGGVRNQPQHF
TRBV6-2/TRBV6-3	TRBJ1-4	CASSYAHGEKLFF
TRBV6-5	TRBJ2-5	CASSYWGTSGGQETQYF
TRBV7-2	TRBJ2-2	CASSLVVGDTGELFF
TRBV12-3/TRBV12-4	TRBJ2-2	CASGFGSTGELFF
TRBV7-9	TRBJ1-2	CASSLASWDQGGYTF
TRBV7-9	TRBJ1-4	CASTQRGTPLGNEKLFF
TRBV7-9	TRBJ2-7	CASSRQGKGEQYF
TRBV30	TRBJ2-5	CAWSVGSETQYF
TRBV20-1	TRBJ1-4	CSASYGNEKLFF
TRBV19	TRBJ1-2	CASNPASAGGYGYTF
TRBV6-5	TRBJ1-5	CASSYGQGANQPQHF
TRBV2	TRBJ1-2	CASSGRQGDYGYTF
TRBV3-1	TRBJ1-6	CASSQRWVGNSPLHF
TRBV19	TRBJ1-2	CASIHRDSAYGYTF
TRBV20-1	TRBJ2-3	CSARDAGTGDTDTQYF
TRBV6-1	TRBJ1-5	CASSDQGTGRHQPQHF
TRBV12-3/TRBV12-4	TRBJ2-7	CASRQGALYEQYF
TRBV27	TRBJ1-6	CASTQTPNSPLHF
TRBV5-4	TRBJ2-1	CASSPRGGAGWRGEQFF
TRBV5-1	TRBJ2-1	CASSSGYGAYNEQFF
TRBV7-2	TRBJ2-1	CASNLAGGNNEQFF
TRBV30	TRBJ2-1	CAWSVHEQFF
TRBV3-1	TRBJ1-5	CASSHGTGGLQPQHF
TRBV20-1	TRBJ2-3	CSANPSGGRTDTQYF
TRBV3-1	TRBJ2-3	CASSQVWGVMADTQYF
TRBV19	TRBJ2-2	CASYAGRLPGAGELFF
TRBV6-1	TRBJ2-1	CASSEVTGHLYNEQFF